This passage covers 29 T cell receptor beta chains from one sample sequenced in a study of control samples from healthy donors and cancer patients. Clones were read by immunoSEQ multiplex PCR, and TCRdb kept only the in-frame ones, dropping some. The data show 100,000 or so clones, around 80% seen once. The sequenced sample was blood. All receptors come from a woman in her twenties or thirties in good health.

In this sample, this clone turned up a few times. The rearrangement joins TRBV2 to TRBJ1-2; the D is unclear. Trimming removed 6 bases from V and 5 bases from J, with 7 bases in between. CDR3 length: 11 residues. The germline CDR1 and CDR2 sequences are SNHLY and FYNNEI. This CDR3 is CASRSGYGYTF. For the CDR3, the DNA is TGTGCCAGCAGGTCGGGATATGGCTACACCTTC. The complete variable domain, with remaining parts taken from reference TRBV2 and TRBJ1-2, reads EPEVTQTPSHQVTQMGQEVILRCVPISNHLYFYWYRQILGQKVEFLVSFYNNEISEKSEIFDDQFSVERPDGSNFTLKIRSTKLEDSAMYFCASRSGYGYTFGSGTRLTVV.

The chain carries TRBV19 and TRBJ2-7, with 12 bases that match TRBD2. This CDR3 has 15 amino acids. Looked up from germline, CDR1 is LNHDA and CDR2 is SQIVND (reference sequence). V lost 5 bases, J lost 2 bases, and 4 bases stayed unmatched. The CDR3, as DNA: TGTGCCAGTAGTCGTCGGACTAGCGGGGCCTACGAGCAGTACTTC. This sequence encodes CASSRRTSGAYEQYF.

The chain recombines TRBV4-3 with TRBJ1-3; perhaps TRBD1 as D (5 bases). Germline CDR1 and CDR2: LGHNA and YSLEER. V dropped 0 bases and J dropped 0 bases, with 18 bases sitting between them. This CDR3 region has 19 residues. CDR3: CASSQDLPGHSSSGNTIYF. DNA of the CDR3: TGCGCCAGCAGCCAAGATTTGCCCGGACATTCATCCTCTGGAAACACCATATATTTT.

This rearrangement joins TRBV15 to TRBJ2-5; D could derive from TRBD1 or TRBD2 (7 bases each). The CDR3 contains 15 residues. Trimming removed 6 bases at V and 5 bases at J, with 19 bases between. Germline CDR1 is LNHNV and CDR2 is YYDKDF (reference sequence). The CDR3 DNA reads TGTGCCACCAGGGGAGGGGGCGAAAACTTCGAGACCCAGTACTTC. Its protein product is CATRGGGENFETQYF.

The CDR3: CASSPLGIGTEAFF. The CDR3 coding sequence is TGTGCCAGCAGTCCCCTGGGGATAGGCACTGAAGCTTTCTTT. The V gene is TRBV27, the J gene TRBJ1-1; D is ambiguous. Germline V gives CDR1 MNHEY, CDR2 SMNVEV (reference sequence). Trimming removed 5 bases at V and 4 bases at J, with 14 bases between. CDR3 length: 14 residues.

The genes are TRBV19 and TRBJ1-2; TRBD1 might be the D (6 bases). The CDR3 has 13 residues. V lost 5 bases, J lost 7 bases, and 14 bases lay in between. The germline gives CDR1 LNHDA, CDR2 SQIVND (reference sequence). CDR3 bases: TGTGCCAGTAGTGTCGGGACACTTGTTGGCTACACCTTC. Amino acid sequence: CASSVGTLVGYTF. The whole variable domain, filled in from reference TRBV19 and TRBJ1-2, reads DGGITQSPKYLFRKEGQNVTLSCEQNLNHDAMYWYRQDPGQGLRLIYYSQIVNDFQKGDIAEGYSVSREKKESFPLTVTSAQKNPTAFYLCASSVGTLVGYTFGSGTRLTVV.

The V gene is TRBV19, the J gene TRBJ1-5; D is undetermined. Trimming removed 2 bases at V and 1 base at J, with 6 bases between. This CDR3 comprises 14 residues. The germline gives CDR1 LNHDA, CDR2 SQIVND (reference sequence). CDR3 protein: CASSIKGSNQPQHF. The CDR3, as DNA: TGTGCCAGTAGTATAAAAGGGAGCAATCAGCCCCAGCATTTT.

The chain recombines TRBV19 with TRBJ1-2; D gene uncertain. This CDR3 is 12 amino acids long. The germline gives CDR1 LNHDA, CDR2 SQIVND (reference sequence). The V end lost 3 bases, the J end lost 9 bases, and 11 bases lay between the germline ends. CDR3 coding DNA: TGTGCCAGTAGTATTCAGGATACAAGCTACACCTTC. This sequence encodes CASSIQDTSYTF.

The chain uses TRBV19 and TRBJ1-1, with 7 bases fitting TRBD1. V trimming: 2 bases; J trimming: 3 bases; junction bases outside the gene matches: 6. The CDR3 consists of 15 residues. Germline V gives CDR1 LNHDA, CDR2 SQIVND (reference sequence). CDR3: CASSIQGGDYTEAFF. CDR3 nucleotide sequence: TGTGCCAGTAGTATACAGGGGGGGGACTACACTGAAGCTTTCTTT.

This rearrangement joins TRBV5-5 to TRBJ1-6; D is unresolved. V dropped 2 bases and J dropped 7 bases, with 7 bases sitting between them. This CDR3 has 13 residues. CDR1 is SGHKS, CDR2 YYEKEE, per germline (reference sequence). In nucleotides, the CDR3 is TGTGCCAGCAGCTTACAAAGAAATTCACCCCTCCACTTT. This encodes CASSLQRNSPLHF.

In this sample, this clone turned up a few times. The CDR3 nucleotides are TGTGCCAGCAGAAAGCAAGCGGGGGACGGCGAGCAGTTCTTC. Translation: CASRKQAGDGEQFF. The chain has TRBV5-4 and TRBJ2-1; 8 nucleotides agree with TRBD2. Trimming removed 5 bases from V and 10 bases from J; junction bases left unmatched: 11. CDR1 SGHNT and CDR2 YYREEE come from the germline V gene (reference sequence). The CDR3 is 14 amino acids.

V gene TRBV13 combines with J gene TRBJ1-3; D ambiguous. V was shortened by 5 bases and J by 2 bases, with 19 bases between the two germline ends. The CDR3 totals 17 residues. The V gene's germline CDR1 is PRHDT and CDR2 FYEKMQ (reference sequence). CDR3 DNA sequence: TGTGCCAGCAGCCCACCCAGCAGCCGACTGACTGGAAACACCATATATTTT. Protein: CASSPPSSRLTGNTIYF.

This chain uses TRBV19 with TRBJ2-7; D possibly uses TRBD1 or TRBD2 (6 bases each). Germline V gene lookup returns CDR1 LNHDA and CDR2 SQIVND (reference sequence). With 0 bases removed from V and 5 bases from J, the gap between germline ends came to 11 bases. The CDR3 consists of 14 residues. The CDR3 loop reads CASSIDDRRDEQYF. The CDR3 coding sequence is TGTGCCAGTAGTATAGATGACAGGAGGGACGAGCAGTACTTC.

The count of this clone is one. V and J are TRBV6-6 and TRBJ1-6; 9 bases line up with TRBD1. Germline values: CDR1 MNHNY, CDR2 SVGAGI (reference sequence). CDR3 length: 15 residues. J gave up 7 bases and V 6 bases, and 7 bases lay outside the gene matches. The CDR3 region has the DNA TGTGCCAGCAGCGTAACAGGGGGCGAAAATTCACCCCTCCACTTT. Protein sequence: CASSVTGGENSPLHF.

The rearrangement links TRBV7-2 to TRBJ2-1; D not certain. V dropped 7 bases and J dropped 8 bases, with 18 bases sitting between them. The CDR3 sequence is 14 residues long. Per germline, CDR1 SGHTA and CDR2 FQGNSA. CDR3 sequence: CASTYRLGGYEQFF. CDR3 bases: TGTGCCAGCACCTATAGGTTGGGCGGATATGAGCAGTTCTTC.

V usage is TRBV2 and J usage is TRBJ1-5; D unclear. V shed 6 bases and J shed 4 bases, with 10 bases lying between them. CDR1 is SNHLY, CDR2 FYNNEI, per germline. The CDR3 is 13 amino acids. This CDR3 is CASSGEPNQPQHF. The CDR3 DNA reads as TGTGCCAGCAGCGGGGAACCTAATCAGCCCCAGCATTTT.

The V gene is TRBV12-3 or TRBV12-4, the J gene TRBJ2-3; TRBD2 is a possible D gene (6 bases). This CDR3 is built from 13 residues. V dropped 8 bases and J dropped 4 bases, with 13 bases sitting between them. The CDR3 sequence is CASYHPGADTQYF. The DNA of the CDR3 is TGTGCCAGCTATCACCCGGGGGCAGATACGCAGTATTTT.

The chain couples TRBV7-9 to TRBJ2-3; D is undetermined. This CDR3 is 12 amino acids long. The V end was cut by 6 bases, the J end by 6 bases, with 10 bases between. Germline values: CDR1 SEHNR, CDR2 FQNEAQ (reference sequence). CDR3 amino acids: CASSSQSDTQYF. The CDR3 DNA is TGTGCCAGCAGTTCCCAGAGCGATACGCAGTATTTT.

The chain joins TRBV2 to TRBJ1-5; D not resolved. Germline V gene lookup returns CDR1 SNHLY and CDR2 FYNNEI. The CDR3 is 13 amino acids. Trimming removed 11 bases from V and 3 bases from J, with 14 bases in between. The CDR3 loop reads CAGQETLNQPQHF. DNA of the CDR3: TGTGCCGGGCAGGAGACCCTCAATCAGCCCCAGCATTTT.

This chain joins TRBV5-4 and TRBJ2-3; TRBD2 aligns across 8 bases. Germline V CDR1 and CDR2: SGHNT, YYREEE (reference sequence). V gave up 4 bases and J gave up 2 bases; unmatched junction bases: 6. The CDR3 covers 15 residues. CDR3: CASSINGGVTDTQYF. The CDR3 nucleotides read TGTGCCAGCAGCATTAACGGGGGGGTCACAGATACGCAGTATTTT.

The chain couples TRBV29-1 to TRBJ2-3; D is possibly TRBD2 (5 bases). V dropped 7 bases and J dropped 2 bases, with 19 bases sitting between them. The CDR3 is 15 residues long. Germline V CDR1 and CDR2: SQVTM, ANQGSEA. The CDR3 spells CSAKSGRGDTDTQYF. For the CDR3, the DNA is TGCAGCGCTAAAAGTGGACGGGGAGACACAGATACGCAGTATTTT.

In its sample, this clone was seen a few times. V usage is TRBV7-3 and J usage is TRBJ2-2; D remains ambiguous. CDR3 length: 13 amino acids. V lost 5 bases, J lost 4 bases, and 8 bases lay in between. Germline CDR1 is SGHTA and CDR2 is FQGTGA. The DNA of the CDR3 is TGTGCCAGCAGCCAGGCGATCACCGGGGAGCTGTTTTTT. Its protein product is CASSQAITGELFF.

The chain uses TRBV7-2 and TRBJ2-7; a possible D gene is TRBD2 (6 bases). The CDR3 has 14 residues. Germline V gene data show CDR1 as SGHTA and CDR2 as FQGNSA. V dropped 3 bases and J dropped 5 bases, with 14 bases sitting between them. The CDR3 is CASSFQRALDEQYF. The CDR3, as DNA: TGTGCCAGCAGCTTCCAGCGGGCGCTGGACGAGCAGTACTTC.

The CDR3 nucleotides read TGTGCCAGCAGCCAAGAGTTGAGAGCTAACTATGGCTACACCTTC. Protein: CASSQELRANYGYTF. The chain combines TRBV3-1 (or the pseudogene TRBV3-2) with TRBJ1-2; D is ambiguous. V shed 0 bases and J shed 0 bases, with 8 bases lying between them. CDR3 size: 15 residues. Germline loops: CDR1 LGHDT, CDR2 YNNKEL (reference sequence).

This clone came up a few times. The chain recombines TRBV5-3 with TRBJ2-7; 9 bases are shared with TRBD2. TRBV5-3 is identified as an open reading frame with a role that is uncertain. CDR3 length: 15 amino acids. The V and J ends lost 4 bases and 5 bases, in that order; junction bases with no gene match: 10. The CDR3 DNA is TGTGCCAGAAGCCCGAAGAGCGGGGGGTCGAACGAGCAGTACTTC. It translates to CARSPKSGGSNEQYF.

The CDR3 region is CASSERGTNYGYTF. Here the CDR3 DNA reads TGTGCCAGCAGTGAAAGGGGTACTAACTATGGCTACACCTTC. The chain links TRBV25-1 to TRBJ1-2; D may be TRBD1 (5 bases). In germline, CDR1 is MGHDK, CDR2 SYGVNS. CDR3 length: 14 amino acids. V lost 2 bases and J lost 0, with 7 bases in between.

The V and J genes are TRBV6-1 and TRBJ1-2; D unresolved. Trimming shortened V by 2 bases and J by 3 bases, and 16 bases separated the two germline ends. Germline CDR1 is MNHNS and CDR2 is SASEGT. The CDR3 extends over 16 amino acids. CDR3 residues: CASSELMGSLDYGYTF. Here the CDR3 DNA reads TGTGCCAGCAGTGAACTGATGGGGTCCCTCGACTATGGCTACACCTTC.

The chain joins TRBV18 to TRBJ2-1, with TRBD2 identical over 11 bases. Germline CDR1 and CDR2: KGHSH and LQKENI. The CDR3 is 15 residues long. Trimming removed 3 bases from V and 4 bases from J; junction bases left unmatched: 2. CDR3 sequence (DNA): TGTGCCAGCTCACCGGCTAGCGGGGGGTACAATGAGCAGTTCTTC. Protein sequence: CASSPASGGYNEQFF.

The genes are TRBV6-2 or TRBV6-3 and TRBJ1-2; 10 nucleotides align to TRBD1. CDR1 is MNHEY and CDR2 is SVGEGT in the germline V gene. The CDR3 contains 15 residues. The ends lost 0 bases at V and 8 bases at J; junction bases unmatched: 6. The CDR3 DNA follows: TGTGCCAGCAGTTACTCTCGGACAGGGGGAGGCGGCTACACCTTC. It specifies CASSYSRTGGGGYTF.